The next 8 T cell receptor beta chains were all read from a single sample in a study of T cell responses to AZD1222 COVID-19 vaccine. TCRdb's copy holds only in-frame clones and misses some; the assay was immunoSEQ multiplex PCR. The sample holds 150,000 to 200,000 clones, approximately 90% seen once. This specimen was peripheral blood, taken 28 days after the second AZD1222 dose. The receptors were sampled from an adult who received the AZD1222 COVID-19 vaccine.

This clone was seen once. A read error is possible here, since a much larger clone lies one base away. CDR3 DNA sequence: TGTGCCAGCAGCCAGGACAGGGACTATGGCTACACCTTC. Translated, it gives CASSQDRDYGYTF. The chain uses TRBV7-6 and TRBJ1-2, with 8 nucleotides matching TRBD1. V shed 5 bases and J 3 bases; nucleotides not matched to a gene: 2. Germline lookup yields CDR1 SGHVS and CDR2 FNYEAQ. The CDR3 contains 13 residues. Looking up the rest from reference TRBV7-6 and TRBJ1-2 gives the full variable domain: GAGVSQSPRYKVTKRGQDVALRCDPISGHVSLYWYRQALGQGPEFLTYFNYEAQQDKSGLPNDRFSAERPEGSISTLTIQRTEQRDSAMYRCASSQDRDYGYTFGSGTRLTVV.

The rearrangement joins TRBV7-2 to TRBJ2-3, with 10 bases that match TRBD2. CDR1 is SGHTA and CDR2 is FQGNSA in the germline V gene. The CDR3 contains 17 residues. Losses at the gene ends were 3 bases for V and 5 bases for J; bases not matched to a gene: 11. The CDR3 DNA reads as TGTGCCAGCAGCTTTTCCGGCCTAGCGGGAGTTCAAGATACGCAGTATTTT. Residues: CASSFSGLAGVQDTQYF.

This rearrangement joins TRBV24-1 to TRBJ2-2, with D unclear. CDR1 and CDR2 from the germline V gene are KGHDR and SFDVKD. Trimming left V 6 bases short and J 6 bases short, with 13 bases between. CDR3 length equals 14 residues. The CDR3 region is CATSLSVDSGELFF. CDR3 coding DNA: TGTGCCACCAGTCTTTCAGTCGACTCCGGGGAGCTGTTTTTT.

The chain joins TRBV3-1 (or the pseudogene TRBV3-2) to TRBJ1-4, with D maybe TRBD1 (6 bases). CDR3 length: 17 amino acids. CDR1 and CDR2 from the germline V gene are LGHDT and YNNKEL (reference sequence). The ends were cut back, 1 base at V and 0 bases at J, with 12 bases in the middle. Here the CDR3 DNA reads TGTGCCAGCAGCCAAGCGGGGGCACTTACAACTAATGAAAAACTGTTTTTT. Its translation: CASSQAGALTTNEKLFF.

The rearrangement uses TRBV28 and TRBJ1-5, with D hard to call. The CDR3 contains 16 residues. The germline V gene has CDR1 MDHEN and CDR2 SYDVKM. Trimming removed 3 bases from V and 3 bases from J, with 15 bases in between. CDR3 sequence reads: CASSLTEERFNQPQHF. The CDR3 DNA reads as TGTGCCAGCAGTTTGACGGAGGAGCGGTTCAATCAGCCCCAGCATTTT. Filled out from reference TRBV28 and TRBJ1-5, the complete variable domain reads DVKVTQSSRYLVKRTGEKVFLECVQDMDHENMFWYRQDPGLGLRLIYFSYDVKMKEKGDIPEGYSVSREKKERFSLILESASTNQTSMYLCASSLTEERFNQPQHFGDGTRLSIL.

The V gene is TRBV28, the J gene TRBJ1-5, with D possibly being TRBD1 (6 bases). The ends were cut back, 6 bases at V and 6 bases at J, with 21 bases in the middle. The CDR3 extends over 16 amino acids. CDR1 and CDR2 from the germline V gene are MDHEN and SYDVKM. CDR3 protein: CASRTASGAQGQPQHF. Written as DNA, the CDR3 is TGTGCCAGCAGAACGGCATCAGGGGCGCAGGGTCAGCCCCAGCATTTT.

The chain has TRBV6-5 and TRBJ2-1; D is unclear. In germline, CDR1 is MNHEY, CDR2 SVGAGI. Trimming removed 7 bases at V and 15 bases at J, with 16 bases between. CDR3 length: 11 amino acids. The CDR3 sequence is CASTYRGSWFF. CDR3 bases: TGTGCCAGCACCTACCGTGGTAGCTGGTTCTTC.

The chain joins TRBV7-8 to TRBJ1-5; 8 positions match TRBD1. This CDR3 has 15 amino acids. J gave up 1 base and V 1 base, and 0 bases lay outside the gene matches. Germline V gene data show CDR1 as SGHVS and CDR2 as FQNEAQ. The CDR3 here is CASSLGTGSNQPQHF. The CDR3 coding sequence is TGTGCCAGCAGCTTAGGGACAGGGAGCAATCAGCCCCAGCATTTT.